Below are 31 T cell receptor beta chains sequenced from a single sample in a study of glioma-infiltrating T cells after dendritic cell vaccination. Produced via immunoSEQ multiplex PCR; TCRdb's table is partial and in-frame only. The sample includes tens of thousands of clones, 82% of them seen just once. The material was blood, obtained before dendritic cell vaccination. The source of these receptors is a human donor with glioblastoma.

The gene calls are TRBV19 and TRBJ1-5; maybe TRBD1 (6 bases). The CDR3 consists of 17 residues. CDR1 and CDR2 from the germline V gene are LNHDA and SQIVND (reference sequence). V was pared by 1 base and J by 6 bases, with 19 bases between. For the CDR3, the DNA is TGTGCCAGTAGTATAGTTGCTCCGGGACAAGTTAGTCAGCCCCAGCATTTT. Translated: CASSIVAPGQVSQPQHF.

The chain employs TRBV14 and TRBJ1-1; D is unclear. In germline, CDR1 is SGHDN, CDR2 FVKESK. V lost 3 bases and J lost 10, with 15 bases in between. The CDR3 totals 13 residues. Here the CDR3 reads CASSHSEGLPAFF. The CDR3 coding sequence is TGTGCCAGCAGCCATTCCGAGGGCCTCCCAGCTTTCTTT.

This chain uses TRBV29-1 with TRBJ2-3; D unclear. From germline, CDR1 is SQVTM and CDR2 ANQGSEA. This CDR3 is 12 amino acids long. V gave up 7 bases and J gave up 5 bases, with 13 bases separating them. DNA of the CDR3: TGCAGCGCAGACCGTCGAGGAGATACGCAGTATTTT. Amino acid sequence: CSADRRGDTQYF.

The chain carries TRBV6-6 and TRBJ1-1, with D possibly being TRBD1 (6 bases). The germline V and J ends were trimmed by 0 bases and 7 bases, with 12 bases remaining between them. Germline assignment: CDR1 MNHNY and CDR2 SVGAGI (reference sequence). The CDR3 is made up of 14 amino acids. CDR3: CASSYSSAGVEAFF. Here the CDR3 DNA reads TGTGCCAGCAGTTACTCGAGTGCAGGGGTTGAAGCTTTCTTT.

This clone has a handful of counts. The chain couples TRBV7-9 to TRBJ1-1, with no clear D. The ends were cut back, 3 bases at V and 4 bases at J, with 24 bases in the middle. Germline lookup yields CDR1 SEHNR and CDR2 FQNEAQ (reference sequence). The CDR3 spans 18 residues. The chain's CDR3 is CASSFLSVEGPRLTEAFF. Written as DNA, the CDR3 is TGTGCCAGCAGCTTTTTATCGGTTGAGGGCCCGAGACTCACTGAAGCTTTCTTT.

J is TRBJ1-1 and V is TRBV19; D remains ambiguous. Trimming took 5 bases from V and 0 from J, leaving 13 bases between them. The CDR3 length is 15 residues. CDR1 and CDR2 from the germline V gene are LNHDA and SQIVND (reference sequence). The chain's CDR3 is CASSLIDTLNTEAFF. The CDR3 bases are TGTGCCAGTAGTCTCATCGACACGCTGAACACTGAAGCTTTCTTT.

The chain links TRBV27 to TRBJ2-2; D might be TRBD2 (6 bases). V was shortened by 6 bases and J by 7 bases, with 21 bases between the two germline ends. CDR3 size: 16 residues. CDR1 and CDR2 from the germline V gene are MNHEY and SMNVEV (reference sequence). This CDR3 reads CASSRTTSFSYGELFF. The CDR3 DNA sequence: TGTGCCAGCAGCAGAACAACTAGCTTTTCTTACGGGGAGCTGTTTTTT.

CDR3 sequence: CAWGDRREERKAFF. The DNA of the CDR3 is TGTGCCTGGGGGGATCGTCGGGAGGAGAGGAAAGCTTTCTTT. The chain joins TRBV30 to TRBJ1-1; D remains unclear. Germline CDR1 and CDR2: GTSNPN and SVGIG (reference sequence). The V gene lost 5 bases and the J gene lost 9 bases, with 22 bases spanning the gap. The CDR3 contains 14 residues.

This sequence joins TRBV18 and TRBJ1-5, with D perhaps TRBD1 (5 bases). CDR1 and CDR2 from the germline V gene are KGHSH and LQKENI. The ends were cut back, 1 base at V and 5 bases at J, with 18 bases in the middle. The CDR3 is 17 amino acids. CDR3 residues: CASSPQRRGTPYQPQHF. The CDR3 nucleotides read TGTGCCAGCTCACCACAAAGACGCGGGACCCCTTATCAGCCCCAGCATTTT. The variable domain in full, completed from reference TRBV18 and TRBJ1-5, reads NAGVMQNPRHLVRRRGQEARLRCSPMKGHSHVYWYRQLPEEGLKFMVYLQKENIIDESGMPKERFSAEFPKEGPSILRIQQVVRGDSAAYFCASSPQRRGTPYQPQHFGDGTRLSIL.

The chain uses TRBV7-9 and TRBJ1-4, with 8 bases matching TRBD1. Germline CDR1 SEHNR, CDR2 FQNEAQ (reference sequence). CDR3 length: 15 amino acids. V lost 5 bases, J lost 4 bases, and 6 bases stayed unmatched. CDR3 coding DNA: TGTGCCAGCAGCCCCGGGACAGGAATTAATGAAAAACTGTTTTTT. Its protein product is CASSPGTGINEKLFF.

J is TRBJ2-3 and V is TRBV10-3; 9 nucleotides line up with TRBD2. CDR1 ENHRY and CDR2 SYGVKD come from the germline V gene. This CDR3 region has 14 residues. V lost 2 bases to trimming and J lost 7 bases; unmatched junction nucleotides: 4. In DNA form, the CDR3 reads TGTGCCATCAGTGAGGCGGGAGGGACATATACGCAGTATTTT. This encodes CAISEAGGTYTQYF.

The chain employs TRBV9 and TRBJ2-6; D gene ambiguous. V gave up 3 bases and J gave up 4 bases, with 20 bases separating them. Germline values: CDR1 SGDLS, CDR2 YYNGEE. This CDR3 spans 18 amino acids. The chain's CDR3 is CASSGSTSLSPGANVLTF. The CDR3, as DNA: TGTGCCAGCAGCGGATCGACTTCACTCTCCCCCGGGGCCAACGTCCTGACTTTC.

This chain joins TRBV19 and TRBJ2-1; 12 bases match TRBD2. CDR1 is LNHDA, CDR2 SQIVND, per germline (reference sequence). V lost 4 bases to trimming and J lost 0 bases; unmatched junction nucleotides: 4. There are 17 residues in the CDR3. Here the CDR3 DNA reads TGTGCCAGTAGTACTAGACTAGCGGGAGCCTCCTACAATGAGCAGTTCTTC. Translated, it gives CASSTRLAGASYNEQFF.

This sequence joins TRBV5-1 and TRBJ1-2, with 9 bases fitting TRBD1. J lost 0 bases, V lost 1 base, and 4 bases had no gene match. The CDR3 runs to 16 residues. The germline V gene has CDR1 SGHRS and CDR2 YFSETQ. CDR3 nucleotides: TGCGCCAGCAGCTTGATGACAGGGGGAGCTAACTATGGCTACACCTTC. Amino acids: CASSLMTGGANYGYTF.

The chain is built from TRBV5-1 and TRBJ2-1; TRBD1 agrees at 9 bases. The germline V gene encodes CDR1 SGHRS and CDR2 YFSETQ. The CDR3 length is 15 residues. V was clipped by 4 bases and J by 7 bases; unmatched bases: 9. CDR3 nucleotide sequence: TGCGCCAGCAGCCTAGCCGGGACAGGGAAGAATGAGCAGTTCTTC. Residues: CASSLAGTGKNEQFF. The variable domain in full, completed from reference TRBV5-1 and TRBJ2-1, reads KAGVTQTPRYLIKTRGQQVTLSCSPISGHRSVSWYQQTPGQGLQFLFEYFSETQRNKGNFPGRFSGRQFSNSRSEMNVSTLELGDSALYLCASSLAGTGKNEQFFGPGTRLTVL.

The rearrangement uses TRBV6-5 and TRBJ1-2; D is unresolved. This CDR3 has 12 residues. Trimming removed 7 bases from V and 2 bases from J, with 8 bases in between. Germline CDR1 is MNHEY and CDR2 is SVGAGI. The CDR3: CASISRNYGYTF. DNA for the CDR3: TGTGCCAGCATTTCGCGGAACTATGGCTACACCTTC.

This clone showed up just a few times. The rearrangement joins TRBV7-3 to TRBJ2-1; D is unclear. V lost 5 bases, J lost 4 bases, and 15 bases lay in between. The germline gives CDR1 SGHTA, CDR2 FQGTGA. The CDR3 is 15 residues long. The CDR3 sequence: CASSPIAVTYNEQFF. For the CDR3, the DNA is TGTGCCAGCAGCCCTATAGCAGTTACTTACAATGAGCAGTTCTTC.

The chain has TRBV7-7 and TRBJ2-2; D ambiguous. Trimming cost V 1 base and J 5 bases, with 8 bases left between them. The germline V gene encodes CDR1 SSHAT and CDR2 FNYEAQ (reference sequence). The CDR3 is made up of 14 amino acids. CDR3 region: CASSLVSGTGELFF. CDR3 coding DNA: TGTGCCAGCAGCTTAGTGTCAGGAACCGGGGAGCTGTTTTTT.

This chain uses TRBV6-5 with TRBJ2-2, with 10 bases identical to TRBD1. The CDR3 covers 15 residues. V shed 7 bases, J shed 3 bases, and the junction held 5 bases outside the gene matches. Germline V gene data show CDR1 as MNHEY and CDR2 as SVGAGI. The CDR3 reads CASMPGTGDTGELFF. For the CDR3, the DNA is TGTGCCAGCATGCCCGGGACAGGGGACACCGGGGAGCTGTTTTTT.

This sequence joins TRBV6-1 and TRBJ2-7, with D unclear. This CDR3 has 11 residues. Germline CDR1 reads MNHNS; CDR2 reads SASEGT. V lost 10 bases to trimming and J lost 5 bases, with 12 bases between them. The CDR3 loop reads CAIQMGHEQYV. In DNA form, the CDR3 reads TGTGCCATCCAGATGGGCCACGAGCAGTACGTC.

For the CDR3, the DNA is TGTGCCAGCAGACAGGGGAATCATAATTCACCCCTCCACTTT. Protein product: CASRQGNHNSPLHF. The V and J genes are TRBV6-5 and TRBJ1-6; TRBD1 matches at 7 bases. The length of the CDR3 is 14 residues. V gave up 6 bases and J gave up 5 bases; unmatched junction bases: 4. Germline CDR1 reads MNHEY; CDR2 reads SVGAGI.

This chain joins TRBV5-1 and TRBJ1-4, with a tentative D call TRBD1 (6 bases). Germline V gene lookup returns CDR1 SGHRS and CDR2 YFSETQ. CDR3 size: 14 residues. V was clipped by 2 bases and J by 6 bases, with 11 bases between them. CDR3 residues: CASSFAGVDEKLFF. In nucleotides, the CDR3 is TGCGCCAGCAGCTTCGCAGGGGTGGATGAAAAACTGTTTTTT. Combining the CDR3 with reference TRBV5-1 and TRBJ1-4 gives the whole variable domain KAGVTQTPRYLIKTRGQQVTLSCSPISGHRSVSWYQQTPGQGLQFLFEYFSETQRNKGNFPGRFSGRQFSNSRSEMNVSTLELGDSALYLCASSFAGVDEKLFFGSGTQLSVL.

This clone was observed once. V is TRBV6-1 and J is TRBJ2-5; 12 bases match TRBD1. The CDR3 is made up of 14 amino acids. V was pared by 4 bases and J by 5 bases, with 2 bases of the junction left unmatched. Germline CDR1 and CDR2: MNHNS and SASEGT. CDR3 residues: CASSGDRGRETQYF. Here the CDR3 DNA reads TGTGCCAGCAGTGGGGACAGGGGGCGGGAGACCCAGTACTTC.

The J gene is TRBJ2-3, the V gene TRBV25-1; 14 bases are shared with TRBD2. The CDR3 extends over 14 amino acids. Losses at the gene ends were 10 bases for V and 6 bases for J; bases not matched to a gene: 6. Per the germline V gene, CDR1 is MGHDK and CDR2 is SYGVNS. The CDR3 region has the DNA TGTGCCACCGGACTAGCGGGGGGCTTGGATACGCAGTATTTT. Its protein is CATGLAGGLDTQYF.

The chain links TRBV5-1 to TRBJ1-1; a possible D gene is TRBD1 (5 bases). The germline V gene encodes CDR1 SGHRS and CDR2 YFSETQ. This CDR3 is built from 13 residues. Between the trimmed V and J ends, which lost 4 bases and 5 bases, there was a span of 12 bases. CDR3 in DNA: TGCGCCAGCAGCACGCCAGGGAGGACTGAAGCTTTCTTT. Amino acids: CASSTPGRTEAFF.

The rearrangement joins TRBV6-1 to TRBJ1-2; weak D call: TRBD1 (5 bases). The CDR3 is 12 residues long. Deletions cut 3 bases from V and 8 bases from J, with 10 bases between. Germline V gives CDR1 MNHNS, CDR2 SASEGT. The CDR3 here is CASSERSGGYTF. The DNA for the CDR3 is TGTGCCAGCAGTGAGAGGTCAGGGGGCTACACCTTC.

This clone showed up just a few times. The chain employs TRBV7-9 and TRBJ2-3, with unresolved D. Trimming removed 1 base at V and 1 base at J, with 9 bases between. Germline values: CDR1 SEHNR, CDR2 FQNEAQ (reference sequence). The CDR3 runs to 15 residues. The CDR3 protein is CASSLEARGTDTQYF. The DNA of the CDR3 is TGTGCCAGCAGCTTAGAAGCGCGTGGCACAGATACGCAGTATTTT.

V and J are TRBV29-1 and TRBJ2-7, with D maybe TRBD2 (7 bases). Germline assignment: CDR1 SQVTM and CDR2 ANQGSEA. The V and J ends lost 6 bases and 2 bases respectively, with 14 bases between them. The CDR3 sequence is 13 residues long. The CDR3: CSVRGGGAYEQYF. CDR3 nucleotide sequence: TGCAGCGTGAGGGGCGGGGGCGCCTACGAGCAGTACTTC.

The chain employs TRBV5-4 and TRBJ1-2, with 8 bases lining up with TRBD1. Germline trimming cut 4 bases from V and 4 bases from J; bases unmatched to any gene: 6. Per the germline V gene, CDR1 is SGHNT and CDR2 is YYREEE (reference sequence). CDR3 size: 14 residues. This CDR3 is CASSPDRGVYGYTF. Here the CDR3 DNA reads TGTGCCAGCAGCCCTGACAGGGGTGTCTATGGCTACACCTTC.

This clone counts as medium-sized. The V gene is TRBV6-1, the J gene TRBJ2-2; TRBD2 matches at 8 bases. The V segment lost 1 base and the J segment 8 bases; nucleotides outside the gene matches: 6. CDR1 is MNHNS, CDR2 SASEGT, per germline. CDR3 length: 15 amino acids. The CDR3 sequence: CASSEDQAGAGELFF. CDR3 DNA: TGTGCCAGCAGTGAAGATCAAGCGGGAGCAGGGGAGCTGTTTTTT.

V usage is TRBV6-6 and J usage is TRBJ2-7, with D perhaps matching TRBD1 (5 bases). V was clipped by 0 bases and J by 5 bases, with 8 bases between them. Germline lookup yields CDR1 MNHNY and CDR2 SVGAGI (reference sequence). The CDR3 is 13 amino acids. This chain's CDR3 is CASSYSGRDEQYF. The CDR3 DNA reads TGTGCCAGCAGTTACTCGGGCAGGGACGAGCAGTACTTC.